These 11 T cell receptor beta chains were all obtained from the same sample, sequenced in a study of cytomegalovirus exposure and HLA in healthy donors. PCR employed 60 Vbeta and 13 Jbeta primers. Libraries were prepared by immunoSEQ multiplex PCR; TCRdb keeps only in-frame clonotypes and omits some of them. Counted here are some 160,000 clones, around 77% occurring once; the ten biggest clones make up under 1.5%. The sequencing input was PBMCs. The receptors shown here come from a woman in her 30s in good health and CMV-seronegative.

The rearrangement joins TRBV4-1 to TRBJ1-2; TRBD1 is a possible D gene (5 bases). Germline-derived CDR1 and CDR2 are MGHRA and YSYEKL. This CDR3 contains 15 residues. V shed 0 bases and J shed 7 bases, with 15 bases lying between them. CDR3 loop: CASSQETGDLGGYTF. Here the CDR3 DNA reads TGCGCCAGCAGCCAAGAAACGGGGGACCTCGGTGGCTACACCTTC.

The rearrangement uses TRBV7-9 and TRBJ2-1; TRBD2 agrees at 8 bases. CDR3 length: 14 amino acids. The J segment lost 8 bases and the V segment lost 0 bases, leaving 3 bases of the junction unmatched. Germline V CDR1 and CDR2: SEHNR, FQNEAQ (reference sequence). CDR3 residues: CASSLAGTRDEQFF. In DNA form, the CDR3 reads TGTGCCAGCAGCTTAGCGGGGACTAGAGATGAGCAGTTCTTC.

The genes are TRBV7-6 and TRBJ1-1; D remains unclear. Between the trimmed V and J ends, which lost 5 bases and 6 bases, there was a span of 19 bases. This CDR3 has 15 residues. Germline-derived CDR1 and CDR2 are SGHVS and FNYEAQ. CDR3 in amino acids: CASSPGNWIGAEAFF. The CDR3, as DNA: TGTGCCAGCAGCCCGGGAAATTGGATCGGGGCTGAAGCTTTCTTT.

The chain employs TRBV29-1 and TRBJ1-1; 8 bases agree with TRBD1. Unmatched junction bases numbered 4, after V lost 6 bases and J lost 1 base. From germline, CDR1 is SQVTM and CDR2 ANQGSEA. The CDR3 has 13 residues. This chain's CDR3 is CSVLTGENTEAFF. The CDR3 DNA is TGCAGCGTCCTGACAGGGGAGAACACTGAAGCTTTCTTT.

This rearrangement joins TRBV4-1 to TRBJ2-1; D perhaps matches TRBD2 (6 bases). CDR1 and CDR2 from the germline V gene are MGHRA and YSYEKL. The CDR3 runs 14 residues. The V end lost 4 bases, the J end lost 8 bases, and 15 bases lay between the germline ends. The CDR3 bases are TGCGCCAGCAGCCCTTATTCTAGCGCCGATGAGCAGTTCTTC. Encoded protein: CASSPYSSADEQFF.

This chain links TRBV5-4 with TRBJ2-7; 11 bases are a match to TRBD1. Trimming at V came to 5 bases and at J to 3 bases, leaving 7 bases not matched to a gene. Germline lookup yields CDR1 SGHNT and CDR2 YYREEE (reference sequence). This CDR3 spans 15 amino acids. The CDR3 DNA reads TGTGCCAGCAGGAAGGGACAGGGGGAAGACTACGAGCAGTACTTC. This gives the protein CASRKGQGEDYEQYF.

There are a few counts of this clone. V and J are TRBV5-6 and TRBJ2-7; TRBD1 might be the D (6 bases). Trimming shortened V by 0 bases and J by 9 bases, and 13 bases separated the two germline ends. The germline V gene has CDR1 SGHDT and CDR2 YYEEEE. This CDR3 has 13 residues. CDR3 sequence (DNA): TGTGCCAGCAGCTTGGGTACAGGGTGGGTGCAGTACTTC. It is translated as CASSLGTGWVQYF.

The J gene is TRBJ2-3, the V gene TRBV5-4, with 8 bases that match TRBD2. This CDR3 contains 15 residues. Per the germline V gene, CDR1 is SGHNT and CDR2 is YYREEE (reference sequence). J lost 2 bases, V lost 5 bases, and 7 bases had no gene match. CDR3 sequence (DNA): TGTGCCAGCAGGTTTCAGCGGGGGACCACAGATACGCAGTATTTT. Translating it yields CASRFQRGTTDTQYF. The complete variable domain, with remaining parts taken from reference TRBV5-4 and TRBJ2-3, reads ETGVTQSPTHLIKTRGQQVTLRCSSQSGHNTVSWYQQALGQGPQFIFQYYREEENGRGNFPPRFSGLQFPNYSSELNVNALELDDSALYLCASRFQRGTTDTQYFGPGTRLTVL.

This clone was detected only a few times. The chain joins TRBV7-2 to TRBJ2-7; D ambiguous. V lost 4 bases to trimming and J lost 1 base, with 11 bases between them. This CDR3 spans 14 amino acids. The germline CDR1 and CDR2 sequences are SGHTA and FQGNSA. CDR3 nucleotide sequence: TGTGCCAGCAGCTCAACGGGTGGTTCCTACGAGCAGTACTTC. It yields the protein CASSSTGGSYEQYF.

This clone showed up just once. V and J are TRBV5-1 and TRBJ1-6; 7 positions agree with TRBD1. Unmatched junction bases numbered 7, after V lost 3 bases and J lost 7 bases. The CDR3 covers 15 residues. Germline V gives CDR1 SGHRS, CDR2 YFSETQ. The CDR3 protein is CASSSTRDSNSPLHF. The CDR3, as DNA: TGCGCCAGCAGCTCTACCCGGGACAGCAATTCACCCCTCCACTTT.

The chain combines TRBV10-3 with TRBJ1-5, with 7 bases that match TRBD1. Per the germline V gene, CDR1 is ENHRY and CDR2 is SYGVKD. This CDR3 region has 16 residues. V shed 0 bases and J 7 bases; nucleotides not matched to a gene: 9. The CDR3 sequence is CAISESGPQGEQPQHF. CDR3 in DNA: TGTGCCATCAGTGAGTCGGGACCCCAGGGGGAGCAGCCCCAGCATTTT.